Listed here is a single T cell receptor (beta chain). Its antigen is unidentified. V dropped 2 bases and J dropped 4 bases, with 11 bases sitting between them. The CDR3 is made up of 13 amino acids. CDR1 is GTSNPN and CDR2 is SVGIG in the germline V gene (reference sequence). Use of 60 Vbeta and 13 Jbeta primers characterized the PCR. Produced via immunoSEQ multiplex PCR; TCRdb's table is partial and in-frame only. In the table there are about 160,000 clones, about 85% of which are singletons. This sample is drawn from a study of cytomegalovirus exposure and HLA in healthy donors. Findings and caveats of the study: Rates of TCR association differed by HLA locus in a later analysis, with DRB1 highest and HLA-C lowest.

The chain uses TRBV30 and TRBJ1-2, with D hard to call. This TCR was sampled from a man between 18 and 35 years old in good health and CMV-seropositive. The sample consisted of PBMCs. The DNA of the CDR3 is TGTGCCTGGAGTTCCACAGTTGTCTATGGCTACACCTTC. It translates to CAWSSTVVYGYTF.